The 24 T cell receptor beta chains presented below share a single source sample, sequenced in a study of blood T cells in healthy people across ages (dated by TCRdb to the mid-2010s). Library preparation was by 5' RACE. The run used an Illumina HiSeq 2500. The second PCR ran for roughly 7 to 12 cycles and used a J-beta primer mix along with a sample-barcoded 5' primer. TCRdb's own reprocessing of the public reads used fastp at Q25 and MiXCR and kept productive beta chains. CDR3 protein duplicates are merged, each entry listing the most common genes and DNA. The sample table holds about 1.5 million distinct CDR3 sequences, of which under 55% were seen once. About 4.1% of the sample is in the top ten clones. The sample consisted of blood. Source of these receptors: a woman between 18 and 30 years old in good health.

The V gene is TRBV4-1, the J gene TRBJ1-1; 9 bases fit TRBD1. Germline loops: CDR1 MGHRA, CDR2 YSYEKL. J was trimmed by 5 bases and V by 6 bases; bases with no gene match: 13. The CDR3 consists of 16 residues. The CDR3 spells CASSQSSRDRATEAFF. In DNA, the CDR3 is TGCGCCAGCAGTCAGAGTTCTCGGGACAGGGCTACTGAAGCTTTCTTT.

The V and J genes are TRBV6-6 and TRBJ2-1; perhaps D is TRBD1 or TRBD2 (5 bases each). V dropped 1 base and J dropped 13 bases, with 8 bases sitting between them. Germline CDR1 MNHNY, CDR2 SVGAGI (reference sequence). This CDR3 is 11 amino acids long. CDR3 sequence reads: CASSYLGTQFF. The CDR3 nucleotides read TGTGCCAGCAGTTACTTAGGGACCCAGTTCTTC.

About this clonotype itself: A junction boundary mismatches the germline segment, possibly from a read error. The chain combines TRBV10-3 with TRBJ2-5, with D perhaps TRBD2 (6 bases). Germline values: CDR1 ENHRY, CDR2 SYGVKD. The CDR3 loop spans 14 amino acids. The DNA of the CDR3 is TGTGCCATCAGCCAGGACTCATGGGGGGAGACCCGGTACTTC. Amino acids: CAISQDSWGETRYF.

This chain uses TRBV29-1 with TRBJ2-5; the D gene is possibly TRBD1 (5 bases). Germline V gene sequence: CDR1 SQVTM, CDR2 ANQGSEA. The CDR3 length is 12 residues. Trimming removed 4 bases from V and 5 bases from J, with 11 bases in between. The CDR3 DNA is TGCAGCGTTGTTCGACAGACGGAGACCCAGTACTTC. Protein product: CSVVRQTETQYF.

This chain's CDR3 is CASSLGAVETEAFF. DNA for the CDR3: TGTGCCAGCAGTTTAGGGGCAGTTGAGACTGAAGCTTTCTTT. The chain has TRBV12-3 or TRBV12-4 and TRBJ1-1; D is unclear. Deletions cut 1 base from V and 5 bases from J, with 11 bases between. This CDR3 has 14 residues.

The chain combines TRBV11-2 with TRBJ2-7; D is uncertain. Germline V gives CDR1 SGHAT, CDR2 FQNNGV. The CDR3 has 12 amino acids. V shed 5 bases and J shed 7 bases, with 12 bases lying between them. The CDR3, as DNA: TGTGCCAGCAGCCCGTATCCCCCGGAGCAGTACTTC. Translating gives CASSPYPPEQYF.

This clonotype has only a few counts. This chain links TRBV28 with TRBJ2-7, with D possibly matching TRBD1 (6 bases). Per the germline V gene, CDR1 is MDHEN and CDR2 is SYDVKM. The CDR3 extends over 16 amino acids. The ends were cut back, 0 bases at V and 2 bases at J, with 14 bases in the middle. CDR3 region: CASSLWGAPLPYEQYF. Here the CDR3 DNA reads TGTGCCAGCAGTTTATGGGGGGCCCCCCTTCCCTACGAGCAGTACTTC.

This clonotype occurred many times. The chain joins TRBV11-2 to TRBJ2-7; TRBD2 agrees at 11 bases. The CDR3 consists of 18 residues. The V gene's germline CDR1 is SGHAT and CDR2 FQNNGV. J gave up 2 bases and V 2 bases, and 11 bases lay outside the gene matches. The CDR3 sequence is CASSLLGTSGAGTYEQYF. Written as DNA, the CDR3 is TGTGCCAGCAGCTTATTAGGGACTAGCGGAGCCGGAACCTACGAGCAGTACTTC.

The rearrangement uses TRBV4-3 and TRBJ1-2; 8 bases are a match to TRBD1. This CDR3 region has 16 residues. Losses at the gene ends were 3 bases for V and 3 bases for J; bases not matched to a gene: 9. Looked up from germline, CDR1 is LGHNA and CDR2 is YSLEER. This CDR3 reads CASSQARWGQDYGYTF. CDR3 bases: TGCGCCAGCAGCCAGGCTCGATGGGGACAGGACTATGGCTACACCTTC.

The V gene is TRBV14, the J gene TRBJ2-7; the D gene could be TRBD1 or TRBD2 (6 bases each). Between the trimmed V and J ends, which lost 1 base and 6 bases, there was a span of 13 bases. This CDR3 comprises 14 residues. From germline, CDR1 is SGHDN and CDR2 FVKESK. CDR3 coding DNA: TGTGCCAGCAGCCAAGTTCCAAGGGGGGCCGAGCAGTACTTC. It encodes CASSQVPRGAEQYF.

This clonotype showed up just a few times. The gene calls are TRBV20-1 and TRBJ2-5; TRBD2 agrees at 8 bases. The CDR3 consists of 14 residues. V lost 1 base and J lost 2; bases outside the gene matches: 3. Per the germline V gene, CDR1 is DFQATT and CDR2 is SNEGSKA (reference sequence). The CDR3 nucleotides read TGCAGTGCTAGAGTTAGCGGGAAGCAAGAGACCCAGTACTTC. The encoded protein is CSARVSGKQETQYF.

V usage is TRBV6-6 and J usage is TRBJ2-7; D is unclear. This CDR3 has 12 amino acids. The V and J ends lost 10 bases and 3 bases respectively, with 13 bases between them. The germline CDR1 and CDR2 sequences are MNHNY and SVGAGI (reference sequence). CDR3 in amino acids: CAISTNLYEQYF. For the CDR3, the DNA is TGTGCCATATCCACCAACCTCTACGAGCAGTACTTC.

The rearrangement links TRBV20-1 to TRBJ2-3; TRBD1 might be the D (5 bases). Germline assignment: CDR1 DFQATT and CDR2 SNEGSKA (reference sequence). The CDR3 is 16 residues long. V dropped 1 base and J dropped 2 bases, with 16 bases sitting between them. This CDR3 reads CSARGGRASHTDTQYF. The CDR3 nucleotides are TGCAGTGCTAGAGGGGGCCGGGCGTCGCACACAGATACGCAGTATTTT.

The chain employs TRBV11-2 and TRBJ2-7, with TRBD2 as a possible D gene (6 bases). The CDR3 is 16 residues long. The germline CDR1 and CDR2 sequences are SGHAT and FQNNGV. With 2 bases removed from V and 7 bases from J, the gap between germline ends came to 21 bases. The CDR3 region is CASSLRVADSYNEQYF. CDR3 nucleotide sequence: TGTGCCAGCAGCTTACGGGTAGCGGACTCCTACAATGAGCAGTACTTC.

The chain recombines TRBV6-5 with TRBJ2-1; maybe TRBD2 (6 bases). This CDR3 contains 14 residues. Trimming pared 2 bases from V and 7 bases from J, leaving 12 bases between. Germline loops: CDR1 MNHEY, CDR2 SVGAGI. CDR3 region: CASSYLGTRNEQFF. The CDR3 DNA follows: TGTGCCAGCAGTTACCTGGGGACTCGAAATGAGCAGTTCTTC.

The chain links TRBV20-1 to TRBJ1-4, with TRBD1 as a possible D gene (5 bases). With 0 bases removed from V and 0 bases from J, the gap between germline ends came to 8 bases. Germline CDR1 reads DFQATT; CDR2 reads SNEGSKA (reference sequence). The CDR3 runs to 15 residues. CDR3 sequence reads: CSARDRAATNEKLFF. CDR3 sequence (DNA): TGCAGTGCTAGAGACAGGGCCGCAACTAATGAAAAACTGTTTTTT.

The V call is TRBV6-5, the J call TRBJ2-7, with a possible D match to TRBD2 (6 bases). V lost 0 bases and J lost 3, with 15 bases in between. The germline CDR1 and CDR2 sequences are MNHEY and SVGAGI. The length of the CDR3 is 16 residues. The DNA for the CDR3 is TGTGCCAGCAGTTACTCGCCAGAACAGACTAGCTACGAGCAGTACTTC. Its protein product is CASSYSPEQTSYEQYF.

This clonotype appeared a few times. The chain combines TRBV6-5 with TRBJ2-4; D is possibly TRBD2 (5 bases). The V and J ends lost 2 bases and 13 bases respectively, with 21 bases between them. Germline assignment: CDR1 MNHEY and CDR2 SVGAGI. The CDR3 contains 15 residues. Written as DNA, the CDR3 is TGTGCCAGCAGTTACGAGGCAGCGTCCGACGGGGAGCAGTACTTC. Its translation is CASSYEAASDGEQYF.

This clonotype was seen a handful of times. The chain is built from TRBV4-3 and TRBJ1-5; TRBD1 is a possible D gene (5 bases). The CDR3 runs to 15 residues. The germline gives CDR1 LGHNA, CDR2 YSLEER. Trimming stripped 0 bases from V and 5 bases from J, with 11 bases between. The CDR3 nucleotides read TGCGCCAGCAGCCAAGATGCCAGGGCAGATCAGCCCCAGCATTTT. This sequence encodes CASSQDARADQPQHF.

This chain links TRBV12-3 or TRBV12-4 with TRBJ1-1; D gene unclear. V lost 5 bases and J 3 bases, leaving 10 bases between the germline ends. This CDR3 spans 13 amino acids. The CDR3 sequence: CASSLSMDTEAFF. CDR3 nucleotide sequence: TGTGCCAGCAGTCTAAGTATGGACACTGAAGCTTTCTTT.

This clonotype was recorded once. V and J are TRBV5-1 and TRBJ2-3; 9 bases are shared with TRBD2. Germline loops: CDR1 SGHRS, CDR2 YFSETQ. Unmatched junction bases numbered 7, after V lost 5 bases and J lost 6 bases. The CDR3 is 14 residues long. CDR3 sequence (DNA): TGCGCCAGCAGGAATAGCGGGGGACGGGATACGCAGTATTTT. As protein: CASRNSGGRDTQYF.

The rearrangement links TRBV4-1 to TRBJ2-3; D tentatively reads TRBD1 or TRBD2 (6 bases each). The length of the CDR3 is 17 residues. In germline, CDR1 is MGHRA, CDR2 YSYEKL. V was trimmed by 2 bases and J by 4 bases, leaving 19 bases between them. CDR3 DNA sequence: TGCGCCAGCAGCCAAACCCTTTTAGGGGGGAGCGCAGATACGCAGTATTTT. It is translated as CASSQTLLGGSADTQYF.

The V gene is TRBV10-3, the J gene TRBJ2-7; 10 nucleotides agree with TRBD2. The germline gives CDR1 ENHRY, CDR2 SYGVKD. The CDR3 has 16 amino acids. V shed 5 bases and J 7 bases; nucleotides not matched to a gene: 14. CDR3 amino acids: CAISPTLAGAYDEQYF. In DNA, the CDR3 is TGTGCCATCAGTCCAACCCTAGCGGGAGCCTACGATGAGCAGTACTTC.

The chain employs TRBV4-1 and TRBJ1-1, with TRBD1 matching over 8 bases. The trim removed 5 bases at V and 11 bases at J, leaving 10 bases unmatched. The CDR3 is 13 amino acids. Germline assignment: CDR1 MGHRA and CDR2 YSYEKL. The CDR3 loop reads CASSYDRGGYAFF. In DNA, the CDR3 is TGCGCCAGCAGCTATGACAGGGGAGGTTACGCTTTCTTT.